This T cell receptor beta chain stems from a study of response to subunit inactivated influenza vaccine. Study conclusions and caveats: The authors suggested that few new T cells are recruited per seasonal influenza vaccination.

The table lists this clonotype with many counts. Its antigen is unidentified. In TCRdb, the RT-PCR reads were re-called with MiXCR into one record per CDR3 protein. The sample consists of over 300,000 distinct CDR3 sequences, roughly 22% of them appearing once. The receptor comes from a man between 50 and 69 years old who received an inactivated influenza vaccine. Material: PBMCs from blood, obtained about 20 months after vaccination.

CDR3 nucleotides: TGCGCCAGCAGCTTCACAGGTACAGAAGAAGCTTTCTTT. As protein: CASSFTGTEEAFF. The chain links TRBV5-1 to TRBJ1-1, with D possibly TRBD1 on 5 matching bases. The CDR3 covers 13 residues. Germline V lookup: CDR1 SGHRS, CDR2 YFSETQ. The V end was cut by 2 bases, the J end by 8 bases, with 13 bases between.